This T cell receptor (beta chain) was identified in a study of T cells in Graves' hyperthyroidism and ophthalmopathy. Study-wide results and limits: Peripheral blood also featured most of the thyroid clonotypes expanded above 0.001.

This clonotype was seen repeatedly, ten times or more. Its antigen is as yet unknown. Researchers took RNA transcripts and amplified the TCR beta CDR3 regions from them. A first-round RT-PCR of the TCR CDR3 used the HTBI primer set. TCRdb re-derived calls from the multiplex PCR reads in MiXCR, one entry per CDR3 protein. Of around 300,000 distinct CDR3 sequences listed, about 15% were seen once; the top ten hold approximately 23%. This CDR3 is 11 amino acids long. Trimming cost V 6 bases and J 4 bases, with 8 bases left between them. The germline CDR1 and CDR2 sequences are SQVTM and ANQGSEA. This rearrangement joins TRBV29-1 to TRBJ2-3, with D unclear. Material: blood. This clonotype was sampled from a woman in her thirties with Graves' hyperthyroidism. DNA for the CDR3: TGCAGCGTGGGTGGATCAGATACGCAGTATTTT. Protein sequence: CSVGGSDTQYF.